This paragraph reports one T cell receptor beta chain. This entry comes from a study of control samples from healthy donors and cancer patients. The CDR3 loop spans 15 amino acids. Trimming took 0 bases from V and 6 from J, leaving 14 bases between them. Germline V gives CDR1 SGDLS, CDR2 YYNGEE. The assay was immunoSEQ multiplex PCR, and TCRdb's table has in-frame clones only and misses some. This repertoire shows about 61,000 clones, almost 90% found once; its top ten account for nearly 6%. The rearrangement joins TRBV9 to TRBJ2-3; no firm D call. The clonotype was recovered from a man aged 55 to 69 with colorectal cancer. Sequenced input: PBMCs. The CDR3, as DNA: TGTGCCAGCAGCGTAGAGAGAGTATCCTACGATACGCAGTATTTT. Its translation is CASSVERVSYDTQYF.